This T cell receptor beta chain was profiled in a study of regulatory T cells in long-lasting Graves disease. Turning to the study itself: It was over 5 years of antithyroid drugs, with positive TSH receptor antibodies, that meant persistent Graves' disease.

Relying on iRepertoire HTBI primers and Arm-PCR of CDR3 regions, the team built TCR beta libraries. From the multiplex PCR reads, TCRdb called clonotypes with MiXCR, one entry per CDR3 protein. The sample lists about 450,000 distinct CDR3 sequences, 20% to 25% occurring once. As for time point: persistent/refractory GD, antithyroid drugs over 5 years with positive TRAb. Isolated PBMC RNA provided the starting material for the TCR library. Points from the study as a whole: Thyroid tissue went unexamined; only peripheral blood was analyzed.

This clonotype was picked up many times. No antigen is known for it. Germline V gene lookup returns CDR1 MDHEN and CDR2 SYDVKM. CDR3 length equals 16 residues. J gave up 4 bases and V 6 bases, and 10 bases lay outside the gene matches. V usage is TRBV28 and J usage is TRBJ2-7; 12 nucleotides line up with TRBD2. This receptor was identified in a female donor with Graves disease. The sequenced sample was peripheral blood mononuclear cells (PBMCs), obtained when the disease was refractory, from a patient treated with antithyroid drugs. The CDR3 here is CASRSLTSGRIYEQYF. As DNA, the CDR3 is TGTGCCAGCAGGTCCTTGACTAGCGGGAGAATTTACGAGCAGTACTTC.